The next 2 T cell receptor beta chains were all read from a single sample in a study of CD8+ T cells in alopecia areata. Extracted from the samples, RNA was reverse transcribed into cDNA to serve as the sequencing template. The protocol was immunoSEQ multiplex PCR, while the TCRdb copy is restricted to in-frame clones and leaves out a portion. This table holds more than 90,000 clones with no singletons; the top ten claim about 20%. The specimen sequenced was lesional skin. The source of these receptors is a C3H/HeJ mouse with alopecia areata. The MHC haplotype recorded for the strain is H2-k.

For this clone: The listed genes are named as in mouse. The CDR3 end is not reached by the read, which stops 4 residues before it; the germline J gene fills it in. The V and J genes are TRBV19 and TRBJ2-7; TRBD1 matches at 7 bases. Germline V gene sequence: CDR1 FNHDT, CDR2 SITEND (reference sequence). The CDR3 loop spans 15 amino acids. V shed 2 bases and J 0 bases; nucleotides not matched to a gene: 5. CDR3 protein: CASSIGQESSYEQYF. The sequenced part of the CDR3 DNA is TGTGCCAGCAGTATCGGACAGGAGAGCTCCTAT.

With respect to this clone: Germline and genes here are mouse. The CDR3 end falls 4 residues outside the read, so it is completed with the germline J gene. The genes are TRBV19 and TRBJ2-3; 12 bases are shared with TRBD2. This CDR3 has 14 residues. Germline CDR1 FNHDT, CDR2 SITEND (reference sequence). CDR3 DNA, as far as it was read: TGTGCCAGCAGCGACTGGGGGGGCAGAGAA. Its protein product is CASSDWGGRE. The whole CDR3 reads CASSDWGGRETLYF.